The next 17 T cell receptor beta chains were all read from a single sample in a study of blood T cell repertoires in COVID-19. Measured with immunoSEQ multiplex PCR; TCRdb has only the in-frame clones, and not every one. There are 140,000 or so clones in the sample; just under 80% occur only once, and less than 2% lies in the top ten. The source material was peripheral blood. These receptors were obtained from a woman aged 55-75 years with acute or convalescent COVID-19.

This clone occurred once. The genes are TRBV2 and TRBJ2-7; weak D call: TRBD2 (5 bases). The ends were cut back, 4 bases at V and 0 bases at J, with 16 bases in the middle. Germline V gene sequence: CDR1 SNHLY, CDR2 FYNNEI. There are 16 residues in the CDR3. The CDR3 loop is CASSGLSVPSSYEQYF. The CDR3 nucleotides read TGTGCCAGCAGTGGGCTTAGCGTCCCTAGCTCCTACGAGCAGTACTTC.

V usage is TRBV10-3 and J usage is TRBJ2-1, with 11 nucleotides matching TRBD2. The CDR3 runs to 15 residues. The V gene end was trimmed by 3 bases and the J gene end by 4 bases; junction bases not matched to a gene: 2. Germline CDR1 is ENHRY and CDR2 is SYGVKD. The CDR3 DNA is TGTGCCATCAGTGATGGGACTAGCGGTTACAATGAGCAGTTCTTC. The encoded protein is CAISDGTSGYNEQFF.

This chain joins TRBV20-1 and TRBJ2-2, with 13 bases fitting TRBD2. V lost 3 bases, J lost 7 bases, and 8 bases stayed unmatched. Germline values: CDR1 DFQATT, CDR2 SNEGSKA (reference sequence). There are 16 residues in the CDR3. The CDR3 nucleotides read TGCAGTGCTAGTCGGACTAGCGGGAGTAGTTTCGGGGAGCTGTTTTTT. Amino acids: CSASRTSGSSFGELFF.

The chain employs TRBV10-2 and TRBJ2-5; tentative D call: TRBD2 (6 bases). Germline CDR1 is WSHSY and CDR2 is SAAADI. The germline V and J ends were trimmed by 0 bases and 5 bases, with 10 bases remaining between them. This CDR3 is built from 14 residues. The CDR3 nucleotides are TGCGCCAGCAGTGAGTCGCGGAGCGGGGAGACCCAGTACTTC. Protein sequence: CASSESRSGETQYF.

This clone was observed once. V gene TRBV20-1 combines with J gene TRBJ2-5; D not resolved. The V end lost 3 bases, the J end lost 5 bases, and 7 bases lay between the germline ends. CDR1 is DFQATT and CDR2 is SNEGSKA in the germline V gene (reference sequence). The CDR3 runs 11 residues. This CDR3 is CSASVGETQYF. The CDR3 DNA is TGCAGTGCTAGTGTCGGGGAGACCCAGTACTTC.

This clone was seen more than once but under ten times. V usage is TRBV30 and J usage is TRBJ1-1, with 9 bases that match TRBD1. This CDR3 contains 13 residues. J was trimmed by 10 bases and V by 4 bases; bases with no gene match: 10. CDR1 and CDR2 (germline): GTSNPN, SVGIG (reference sequence). CDR3: CAWIPGQGIGAFF. CDR3 bases: TGTGCCTGGATCCCGGGACAGGGTATAGGAGCTTTCTTT.

The genes are TRBV7-3 and TRBJ2-7, with 10 bases lining up with TRBD2. This CDR3 has 16 residues. Germline V CDR1 and CDR2: SGHTA, FQGTGA. V lost 5 bases and J lost 7; bases outside the gene matches: 14. CDR3 sequence reads: CASSRGGLAGVEEQYF. In DNA, the CDR3 is TGTGCCAGCAGCCGAGGGGGGCTAGCGGGAGTTGAGGAGCAGTACTTC. Full variable domain (remainder filled in from reference TRBV7-3 and TRBJ2-7): GAGVSQTPSNKVTEKGKYVELRCDPISGHTALYWYRQSLGQGPEFLIYFQGTGAADDSGLPNDRFFAVRPEGSVSTLKIQRTERGDSAVYLCASSRGGLAGVEEQYFGPGTRLTVT.

This sequence joins TRBV2 and TRBJ2-1, with D possibly being TRBD1 (5 bases). This CDR3 region has 16 residues. V lost 4 bases to trimming and J lost 0 bases, with 13 bases between them. Germline CDR1 and CDR2: SNHLY and FYNNEI. The CDR3: CASSVRGFGSYNEQFF. In nucleotides, the CDR3 is TGTGCCAGCAGTGTAAGGGGATTTGGCTCCTACAATGAGCAGTTCTTC.

The chain is built from TRBV11-3 and TRBJ2-3; D ambiguous. CDR3 length equals 14 residues. CDR1 and CDR2 (germline): SGHNT, YENEEA. V was clipped by 0 bases and J by 4 bases, with 8 bases between them. The CDR3 loop reads CASSLDPRADTQYF. The DNA of the CDR3 is TGTGCCAGCAGCTTAGATCCCCGAGCAGATACGCAGTATTTT.

V and J are TRBV5-4 and TRBJ2-7; 15 bases map to TRBD2. Germline assignment: CDR1 SGHNT and CDR2 YYREEE (reference sequence). The CDR3 length is 19 residues. The J segment lost 2 bases and the V segment lost 4 bases, leaving 13 bases of the junction unmatched. The CDR3 is CASSGEGTSGRRGTYEQYF. The CDR3 DNA reads TGTGCCAGCAGCGGTGAAGGGACTAGCGGGAGGAGGGGGACCTACGAGCAGTACTTC.

The genes are TRBV28 and TRBJ2-7; D call uncertain. CDR1 and CDR2 (germline): MDHEN, SYDVKM. The V gene lost 5 bases and the J gene lost 2 bases, with 10 bases spanning the gap. The CDR3 has 13 residues. The CDR3 sequence: CASSPSPPYEQYF. Written as DNA, the CDR3 is TGTGCCAGCAGTCCCTCTCCCCCCTACGAGCAGTACTTC.

This chain uses TRBV7-9 with TRBJ1-2; tentatively, D is TRBD1 (6 bases). The germline gives CDR1 SEHNR, CDR2 FQNEAQ (reference sequence). CDR3 length: 15 residues. V was trimmed by 8 bases and J by 2 bases, leaving 18 bases between them. CDR3 in amino acids: CASLFPDSSNYGYTF. Written as DNA, the CDR3 is TGTGCCAGCCTATTTCCGGACAGCTCCAACTATGGCTACACCTTC.

Remarks on this clone: The junction departs from the called germline gene at one end, perhaps through a read error. This chain joins TRBV7-7 and TRBJ2-2; TRBD2 matches at 10 bases. The CDR3 runs 15 residues. CDR1 and CDR2 (germline): SSHAT, FNYEAQ (reference sequence). DNA of the CDR3: TGTGCTAGCAGTTCTAGCGGGAGAAACACCGGGGAGCTGTTTTTT. Protein product: CASSSSGRNTGELFF. The full variable domain, its missing parts supplied by reference TRBV7-7 and TRBJ2-2, is GAGVSQSPRYKVTKRGQDVTLRCDPISSHATLYWYQQALGQGPEFLTYFNYEAQPDKSGLPSDRFSAERPEGSISTLTIQRTEQRDSAMYRCASSSSGRNTGELFFGEGSRLTVL.

The V call is TRBV27, the J call TRBJ2-7; TRBD2 matches 10 bases. CDR3 size: 14 residues. CDR1 is MNHEY, CDR2 SMNVEV, per germline (reference sequence). Trimming removed 4 bases from V and 3 bases from J; junction bases left unmatched: 3. The chain's CDR3 is CASSSRLAGYEQYF. The CDR3 nucleotides read TGTGCCAGCAGTTCCAGACTAGCGGGCTACGAGCAGTACTTC.

CDR3 nucleotide sequence: TGTGCCTGGACCAGGGTCGGCACTGGAAACACCATATATTTT. Protein product: CAWTRVGTGNTIYF. The chain joins TRBV30 to TRBJ1-3; D is possibly TRBD1 (5 bases). Deletions cut 4 bases from V and 2 bases from J, with 12 bases between. This CDR3 region has 14 residues. CDR1 is GTSNPN and CDR2 is SVGIG in the germline V gene (reference sequence).

This chain links TRBV4-1 with TRBJ2-3; 7 nucleotides match TRBD1. V shed 1 base, J shed 7 bases, and the junction held 8 bases outside the gene matches. Germline-derived CDR1 and CDR2 are MGHRA and YSYEKL. This CDR3 comprises 15 residues. The CDR3 nucleotides are TGCGCCAGCAGCCAAGTTGACAGGGCACTGCATACGCAGTATTTT. Its translation is CASSQVDRALHTQYF.

This clone was found a few times. The J gene is TRBJ1-4, the V gene TRBV10-3, with TRBD1 matching 7 bases. The CDR3 covers 17 residues. Germline CDR1 reads ENHRY; CDR2 reads SYGVKD. Losses at the gene ends were 2 bases for V and 6 bases for J; bases not matched to a gene: 12. CDR3 DNA: TGTGCCATCAGTGAGGCATGGGGGACCGGGACAGATGAAAAACTGTTTTTT. This sequence encodes CAISEAWGTGTDEKLFF.